Shown below are 32 T cell receptor beta chains from a single sample sequenced in a study of blood T cell repertoires in COVID-19. Repertoires were generated with immunoSEQ multiplex PCR, while TCRdb's copy carries only in-frame clones and drops some. The sample contains a few hundred thousand clones, roughly 90% of which appear only once. What was sequenced was peripheral blood. The source is a man between 18 and 29 years old with active or convalescent COVID-19.

V and J are TRBV27 and TRBJ2-1; D is unresolved. Trimming removed 6 bases from V and 8 bases from J, with 14 bases in between. This CDR3 comprises 13 residues. The germline V gene encodes CDR1 MNHEY and CDR2 SMNVEV (reference sequence). The CDR3 region is CASSLWAMDEQFF. The CDR3 nucleotides are TGTGCCAGCAGCCTCTGGGCCATGGATGAGCAGTTCTTC.

CDR3 nucleotide sequence: TGCAGCGTGATGGACGGGGAGGCCTACGAGCAGTACTTC. This translates into CSVMDGEAYEQYF. This chain links TRBV29-1 with TRBJ2-7; perhaps TRBD2 as D (6 bases). CDR3 size: 13 residues. Germline CDR1 is SQVTM and CDR2 is ANQGSEA. Deletions cut 6 bases from V and 2 bases from J, with 14 bases between.

This clone was detected only a few times. The chain couples TRBV7-9 to TRBJ1-1; D uncertain. Germline CDR1 reads SEHNR; CDR2 reads FQNEAQ (reference sequence). This CDR3 is built from 16 residues. Trimming stripped 3 bases from V and 0 bases from J, with 14 bases between. In DNA form, the CDR3 reads TGTGCCAGCAGCTTTGTCCTAACCGGTATGAACACTGAAGCTTTCTTT. It codes for CASSFVLTGMNTEAFF.

DNA for the CDR3: TGTGCCAGCAGTTACGTCGGGAGTGGGGGCGAGCAGTACTTC. Its protein is CASSYVGSGGEQYF. This chain joins TRBV6-5 and TRBJ2-7; D possibly corresponds to TRBD2 (6 bases). Trimming pared 2 bases from V and 6 bases from J, leaving 14 bases between. CDR3 length equals 14 residues. Germline-derived CDR1 and CDR2 are MNHEY and SVGAGI.

The J gene is TRBJ2-1, the V gene TRBV4-1; D unclear. The V gene lost 4 bases and the J gene lost 6 bases, with 13 bases spanning the gap. CDR3 size: 14 residues. From germline, CDR1 is MGHRA and CDR2 YSYEKL. CDR3 region: CASSLLPLLNEQFF. The DNA for the CDR3 is TGCGCCAGCAGCCTCCTTCCTCTTCTCAATGAGCAGTTCTTC.

This chain uses TRBV4-1 with TRBJ1-1, with D tentatively TRBD1 (5 bases). The CDR3 runs to 16 residues. Germline V gene lookup returns CDR1 MGHRA and CDR2 YSYEKL. The ends were cut back, 3 bases at V and 0 bases at J, with 14 bases in the middle. CDR3 coding DNA: TGCGCCAGCAGCCACCAGGGTCGGGGGATGAACACTGAAGCTTTCTTT. Its translation: CASSHQGRGMNTEAFF.

This clone occurred once. The chain joins TRBV7-8 to TRBJ2-7; TRBD2 matches at 11 bases. J lost 0 bases, V lost 1 base, and 5 bases had no gene match. The CDR3 has 17 residues. The germline gives CDR1 SGHVS, CDR2 FQNEAQ. Here the CDR3 DNA reads TGTGCCAGCAGCTTAGGTCTAGCGGGGGGACTCTCCTACGAGCAGTACTTC. Amino acids: CASSLGLAGGLSYEQYF.

J is TRBJ1-4 and V is TRBV19; D unclear. The germline V gene has CDR1 LNHDA and CDR2 SQIVND (reference sequence). Trimming pared 3 bases from V and 5 bases from J, leaving 10 bases between. The CDR3 is 14 amino acids. The chain's CDR3 is CASSIGFRNEKLFF. CDR3 DNA: TGTGCCAGTAGTATTGGTTTTCGGAATGAAAAACTGTTTTTT.

The chain joins TRBV7-2 to TRBJ2-1; TRBD2 aligns across 9 bases. Germline CDR1 and CDR2: SGHTA and FQGNSA. The CDR3 loop spans 14 amino acids. The V gene end was trimmed by 3 bases and the J gene end by 7 bases; junction bases not matched to a gene: 4. Here the CDR3 reads CASSFGTSLNEQFF. The CDR3, as DNA: TGTGCCAGCAGCTTTGGGACTAGCCTGAATGAGCAGTTCTTC.

The rearrangement links TRBV5-8 to TRBJ1-2, with TRBD1 matching over 10 bases. Germline CDR1 and CDR2: SGHTS and YDEGEE. There are 15 residues in the CDR3. Unmatched junction bases numbered 10, after V lost 4 bases and J lost 7 bases. The CDR3 DNA follows: TGTGCCAGCAGCCCCCGGGACAGGGGAGTTTCTGGCTACACCTTC. Translated: CASSPRDRGVSGYTF.

The V gene is TRBV7-9, the J gene TRBJ1-3; TRBD1 aligns across 7 bases. Germline-derived CDR1 and CDR2 are SEHNR and FQNEAQ (reference sequence). The V gene end was trimmed by 4 bases and the J gene end by 8 bases; junction bases not matched to a gene: 5. This CDR3 region has 13 residues. CDR3 sequence: CASSSDRTYTIYF. The DNA of the CDR3 is TGTGCCAGCAGCTCGGACAGGACATACACCATATATTTT.

The CDR3 sequence: CASKGLAGVLRDGELFF. The CDR3 DNA reads as TGCGCCAGCAAGGGCCTAGCGGGAGTCTTAAGGGACGGGGAGCTGTTTTTT. The V gene is TRBV5-1, the J gene TRBJ2-2, with 10 bases aligning to TRBD2. The V gene's germline CDR1 is SGHRS and CDR2 YFSETQ. With 6 bases clipped from V and 7 bases from J, the junction kept 15 bases outside the gene matches. The CDR3 sequence is 17 residues long.

Here the CDR3 DNA reads TGTGCCAGCAGCCAAGGGACTAGCCACGAGCAGTACTTC. Encoded protein: CASSQGTSHEQYF. This chain connects TRBV11-3 to TRBJ2-7; 9 positions match TRBD2. Germline V gene data show CDR1 as SGHNT and CDR2 as YENEEA. The CDR3 is 13 amino acids. With V trimmed by 5 bases and J by 5 bases, 4 bases remained unmatched.

The DNA of the CDR3 is TGTGCCACCAACGACAGGGGCGGAAATCAGCCCCAGCATTTT. This encodes CATNDRGGNQPQHF. This chain joins TRBV24-1 and TRBJ1-5; 8 bases are a match to TRBD1. J lost 4 bases, V lost 8 bases, and 6 bases had no gene match. The CDR3 totals 14 residues. Germline loops: CDR1 KGHDR, CDR2 SFDVKD.

The chain carries TRBV5-1 and TRBJ2-5, with D tentatively TRBD2 (5 bases). V was trimmed by 1 base and J by 5 bases, leaving 12 bases between them. The CDR3 loop spans 14 amino acids. Looked up from germline, CDR1 is SGHRS and CDR2 is YFSETQ. CDR3 sequence reads: CASSLQSRGETQYF. In DNA form, the CDR3 reads TGCGCCAGCAGCTTGCAGTCAAGAGGGGAGACCCAGTACTTC.

The CDR3 spells CASSALRDSYEQYF. In DNA, the CDR3 is TGTGCCAGCAGCGCATTGCGGGACTCCTACGAGCAGTACTTC. The chain joins TRBV7-9 to TRBJ2-7; TRBD2 might be the D (6 bases). The V end was cut by 5 bases, the J end by 0 bases, with 11 bases between. CDR1 SEHNR and CDR2 FQNEAQ come from the germline V gene (reference sequence). CDR3 length: 14 residues.

This chain joins TRBV4-2 and TRBJ2-6, with 11 nucleotides matching TRBD2. Germline assignment: CDR1 LGHNA and CDR2 YNFKEQ. The CDR3 is made up of 18 amino acids. V shed 4 bases and J 0 bases; nucleotides not matched to a gene: 5. The CDR3 reads CASSRSGTSGSGANVLTF. The CDR3 DNA reads TGTGCCAGCAGCCGATCCGGGACTAGCGGCTCTGGGGCCAACGTCCTGACTTTC.

V gene TRBV2 combines with J gene TRBJ1-1; 7 nucleotides line up with TRBD1. Germline V lookup: CDR1 SNHLY, CDR2 FYNNEI. CDR3 length: 14 residues. The trim removed 6 bases at V and 0 bases at J, leaving 4 bases unmatched. Here the CDR3 reads CASSEQGMNTEAFF. The DNA of the CDR3 is TGTGCCAGCAGCGAACAGGGGATGAACACTGAAGCTTTCTTT.

The table lists this clone with a count of one. The genes are TRBV6-2 or TRBV6-3 and TRBJ2-1; D is unresolved. Trimming left V 6 bases short and J 5 bases short, with 8 bases between. Germline V gives CDR1 MNHEY, CDR2 SVGEGT. The CDR3 contains 12 residues. The CDR3 is CASSLSDNEQFF. CDR3 DNA: TGTGCCAGCAGCCTTAGTGACAATGAGCAGTTCTTC.

Only a few counts were recorded for this clone. V usage is TRBV15 and J usage is TRBJ1-3; no firm D call. CDR3 length equals 16 residues. Deletions cut 0 bases from V and 0 bases from J, with 9 bases between. CDR1 is LNHNV and CDR2 is YYDKDF in the germline V gene (reference sequence). This chain's CDR3 is CATSRDLGSSGNTIYF. In nucleotides, the CDR3 is TGTGCCACCAGCAGAGATCTGGGGAGCTCTGGAAACACCATATATTTT.

This clone was counted a single time. The chain carries TRBV5-1 and TRBJ2-3, with 8 bases matching TRBD1. The CDR3 runs to 16 residues. The germline V gene encodes CDR1 SGHRS and CDR2 YFSETQ. With V trimmed by 4 bases and J by 2 bases, 9 bases remained unmatched. The CDR3 spells CASSTGTGSLTDTQYF. The CDR3, as DNA: TGCGCCAGCAGCACCGGGACAGGATCCCTCACAGATACGCAGTATTTT.

This clone appeared a single time. This chain joins TRBV7-6 and TRBJ2-2; 7 bases are shared with TRBD2. Germline-derived CDR1 and CDR2 are SGHVS and FNYEAQ. The V segment lost 5 bases and the J segment 5 bases; nucleotides outside the gene matches: 11. The CDR3 is made up of 16 amino acids. CDR3 nucleotides: TGTGCCAGCAGCCTTCCCGGGACTATAACAACCGGGGAGCTGTTTTTT. Protein product: CASSLPGTITTGELFF. Looking up the rest from reference TRBV7-6 and TRBJ2-2 gives the full variable domain: GAGVSQSPRYKVTKRGQDVALRCDPISGHVSLYWYRQALGQGPEFLTYFNYEAQQDKSGLPNDRFSAERPEGSISTLTIQRTEQRDSAMYRCASSLPGTITTGELFFGEGSRLTVL.

V is TRBV7-2 and J is TRBJ2-1; maybe TRBD2 (6 bases). V was trimmed by 5 bases and J by 5 bases, leaving 16 bases between them. Per the germline V gene, CDR1 is SGHTA and CDR2 is FQGNSA. The CDR3 runs 15 residues. The CDR3 loop is CASSPRSGPNNEQFF. CDR3 sequence (DNA): TGTGCCAGCAGCCCCCGTAGCGGTCCTAACAATGAGCAGTTCTTC.

This clone occurred once. The chain links TRBV18 to TRBJ2-7; no firm D call. The germline V gene encodes CDR1 KGHSH and CDR2 LQKENI. The CDR3 runs 15 residues. V was clipped by 5 bases and J by 4 bases, with 18 bases between them. The CDR3 is CASSVDVAVGYEQYF. For the CDR3, the DNA is TGTGCCAGCTCAGTCGACGTTGCGGTTGGTTACGAGCAGTACTTC.

The DNA of the CDR3 is TGTGCCAGTAGTACTGGGAGGAATCAGCCCCAGCATTTT. This gives the protein CASSTGRNQPQHF. The rearrangement uses TRBV19 and TRBJ1-5; D unresolved. The ends were cut back, 4 bases at V and 4 bases at J, with 8 bases in the middle. This CDR3 is built from 13 residues. Germline V CDR1 and CDR2: LNHDA, SQIVND (reference sequence).

The V and J genes are TRBV4-1 and TRBJ2-5, with D perhaps matching TRBD1 (6 bases). The CDR3 runs 15 residues. In germline, CDR1 is MGHRA, CDR2 YSYEKL. Trimming pared 7 bases from V and 0 bases from J, leaving 15 bases between. The CDR3 loop reads CASTLYYRDQETQYF. CDR3 sequence (DNA): TGCGCCAGCACCCTATACTACAGGGACCAAGAGACCCAGTACTTC.

This rearrangement joins TRBV28 to TRBJ2-1; D gene ambiguous. This CDR3 contains 11 residues. Trimming removed 4 bases at V and 4 bases at J, with 2 bases between. Looked up from germline, CDR1 is MDHEN and CDR2 is SYDVKM. The CDR3 sequence is CASSSYNEQFF. CDR3 DNA sequence: TGTGCCAGCAGTTCTTACAATGAGCAGTTCTTC.

This clone was recorded a few times. The gene calls are TRBV19 and TRBJ1-5; perhaps TRBD1 as D (5 bases). CDR3 length: 15 amino acids. Germline loops: CDR1 LNHDA, CDR2 SQIVND (reference sequence). V was trimmed by 7 bases and J by 0 bases, leaving 13 bases between them. The CDR3: CASMKGLYSNQPQHF. In DNA form, the CDR3 reads TGTGCCAGTATGAAGGGACTATATAGCAATCAGCCCCAGCATTTT.

The rearrangement links TRBV3-1 (or the pseudogene TRBV3-2) to TRBJ1-1; no firm D call. V was trimmed by 1 base and J by 3 bases, leaving 9 bases between them. The CDR3 covers 14 residues. The germline CDR1 and CDR2 sequences are LGHDT and YNNKEL (reference sequence). The CDR3 sequence is CASSQGRAYTEAFF. In nucleotides, the CDR3 is TGTGCCAGCAGCCAAGGCCGAGCCTACACTGAAGCTTTCTTT.

The CDR3 sequence: CASSQIDSHEQFF. CDR3 coding DNA: TGTGCCAGCAGCCAAATAGACAGCCATGAGCAGTTCTTC. V usage is TRBV4-2 and J usage is TRBJ2-1; D perhaps matches TRBD1 (5 bases). This CDR3 is built from 13 residues. CDR1 is LGHNA and CDR2 is YNFKEQ in the germline V gene. The ends were cut back, 2 bases at V and 8 bases at J, with 10 bases in the middle.

The rearrangement joins TRBV11-2 to TRBJ1-6; D not resolved. V gave up 1 base and J gave up 6 bases, with 10 bases separating them. Per germline, CDR1 SGHAT and CDR2 FQNNGV. The CDR3 extends over 15 amino acids. The CDR3 DNA follows: TGTGCCAGCAGCTTAGTTACAGTTCCTAATTCACCCCTCCACTTT. This gives the protein CASSLVTVPNSPLHF.

The V call is TRBV4-3, the J call TRBJ2-5; TRBD2 agrees at 12 bases. The length of the CDR3 is 16 residues. V was clipped by 4 bases and J by 4 bases; unmatched bases: 7. Germline CDR1 reads LGHNA; CDR2 reads YSLEER. The CDR3 bases are TGCGCCAGCAGCCCCCGACTAGCGGGGGCACCAGAGACCCAGTACTTC. Its translation is CASSPRLAGAPETQYF.